A single T cell receptor beta chain is shown here with its context. The sample holds many counts of this clonotype. The antigen this receptor binds is unknown. Nothing much larger sits one base from this clone, and base qualities are not available. These data originate in a study of T-cell reconstitution after alpha-beta-depleted transplantation in children (dated by TCRdb to 2016 to 2017). With regard to the full study: The study quantitatively tracked T-cell immune reconstitution after TCRalphabeta/CD19-depleted allogeneic hematopoietic cell transplantation in children using TCR repertoire profiling.

Libraries came from PCR. The sample was run on an Illumina HiSeq 2500. TCR library preparation used molecular barcoding, with unique molecular identifiers applied to normalize quantification of the TCRbeta repertoire. The public reads were reanalyzed by TCRdb: fastp trimming at Q25, MiXCR alignment, in-frame beta chains only. Each CDR3 protein gets just one entry, which takes the most common genes and DNA from the rows behind it. The sample profile shows 150,000 to 200,000 distinct CDR3 sequences; roughly 15% of them were found once. The ten largest clonotypes hold about 13% of the sample. Germline trimming amounts to 5 bases on V and 5 bases on J, with 7 as the count of junction bases outside the gene matches. Looking up the germline V gene yields CDR1 SGHRS and CDR2 YFSETQ. Taken from cysteine to phenylalanine, the CDR3 has 14 residues. CDR3 DNA is the only sequence kept; it has 42 bases, read in frame from the first base.

The chain uses TRBV5-1 and TRBJ2-1; TRBD2 lines up with 7 middle nucleotides. The source of this sequence is a human donor who donated a stem cell graft to a child with acute lymphoblastic leukemia. This specimen was PBMCs from the stem cell graft donor, taken from the stem cell graft. The DNA is TGCGCCAGCAGGGGCGGGAGCTTGAACAATGAGCAGTTCTTC. Its translation is CASRGGSLNNEQFF.